This T cell receptor (beta chain) came from a study of Graves' ophthalmopathy and Graves' hyperthyroidism. Findings of the study overall: Ophthalmopathy progression prediction by the model yielded a sensitivity of about 70% and a specificity of 72.22%. Blood also carried most expanded thyroid clonotypes exceeding 0.001 frequency.

In regard to this clonotype: Its antigen is unknown.

The sequenced template was RNA, covering the TCR beta CDR3 region. First-round RT-PCR used HTBI primers; second-round multiplex PCR followed. TCRdb re-analysed the multiplex PCR reads in MiXCR, keeping a single row per CDR3 protein. The data hold over a million distinct CDR3 sequences, with 35% to 40% observed a single time. The V end was cut by 3 bases, the J end by 4 bases, with 9 bases between. The V gene's germline CDR1 is DFQATT and CDR2 SNEGSKA (reference sequence). The CDR3 has 13 residues. Ages of hyperthyroidism patients ran from 18 to 65, and their diagnoses were new, under 2 months' duration. Clinicians made diagnoses from clinical symptoms, serum thyroxine, TRAb, thyroid ultrasound and orbital computed tomography.

The receptor's source is an adult man with Graves' hyperthyroidism. The chain is built from TRBV20-1 and TRBJ2-2; no definite D call. Sequenced sample: peripheral blood or thyroid tissue (not recorded which). The chain's CDR3 is CSASIPLTGELFF. CDR3 coding DNA: TGCAGTGCTAGTATACCGCTCACCGGGGAGCTGTTTTTT.